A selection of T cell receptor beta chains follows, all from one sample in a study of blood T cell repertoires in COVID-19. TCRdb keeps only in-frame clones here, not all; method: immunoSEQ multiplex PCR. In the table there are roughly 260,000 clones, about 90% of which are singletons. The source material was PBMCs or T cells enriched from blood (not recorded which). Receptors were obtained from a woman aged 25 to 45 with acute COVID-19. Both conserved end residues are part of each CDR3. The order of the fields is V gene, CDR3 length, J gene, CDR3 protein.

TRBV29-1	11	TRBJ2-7	CSVEAQGLQYF
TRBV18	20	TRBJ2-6	CASSPALTGAFVAGANVLTF
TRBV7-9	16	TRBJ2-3	CASSWIRGDGTDTQYF
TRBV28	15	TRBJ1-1	CASRGDWGVEAEAFF
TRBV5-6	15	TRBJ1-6	CASSLGIREGSPLHF
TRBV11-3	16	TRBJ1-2	CASSLINAVLFYGYTF
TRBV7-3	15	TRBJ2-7	CASSPTGTGDYEQYF
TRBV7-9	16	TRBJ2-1	CASSLGGLAGNNEQFF
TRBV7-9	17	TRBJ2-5	CASSLLGQRLQQETQYF
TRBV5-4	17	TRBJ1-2	CASSLSAGGFPNYGYTF
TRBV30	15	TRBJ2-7	CAWAPSDRTLYEQYF
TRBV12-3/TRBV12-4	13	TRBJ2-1	CASGRDGRDEQFF
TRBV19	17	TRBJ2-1	CASSMQAGGVSYNEQFF
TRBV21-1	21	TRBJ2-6	CASSKIGDRNKSASGANVLTF
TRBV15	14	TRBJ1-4	CATSRHGLREKLFF
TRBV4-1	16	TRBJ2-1	CASSPREQPTPNEQFF
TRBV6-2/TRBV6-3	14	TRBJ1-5	CASSATGRHQPQHF
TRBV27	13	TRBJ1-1	CASSFLRNTEAFF
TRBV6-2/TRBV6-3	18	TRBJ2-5	CASSYSRTGGSYQETQYF
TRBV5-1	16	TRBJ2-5	CASSLDEASPTETQYF
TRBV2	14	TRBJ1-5	CASSELQSNQPQHF
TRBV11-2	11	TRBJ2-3	CASLGADTQYF
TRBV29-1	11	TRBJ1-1	CSVSGFTEAFF
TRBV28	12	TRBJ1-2	CASSLTDYGYTF
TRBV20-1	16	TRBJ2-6	CSASGRGTEGANVLTF
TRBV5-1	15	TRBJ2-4	CASSREGVAKNIQYF
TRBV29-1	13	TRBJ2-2	CSTWTGGSGELFF
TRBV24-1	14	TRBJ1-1	CATSDMTGYTEAFF
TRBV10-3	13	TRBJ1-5	CAIRGGAGVPQHF
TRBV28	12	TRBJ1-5	CASQGGNQPQHF
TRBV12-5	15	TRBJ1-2	CASGLPSGGARGYTF
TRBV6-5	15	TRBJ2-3	CASSLSTSSTDTQYF
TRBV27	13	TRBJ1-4	CASKSRTNEKLFF
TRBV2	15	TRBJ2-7	CASSVMTGGDGEQYF
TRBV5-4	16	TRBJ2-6	CASSLGGGSGANVLTF
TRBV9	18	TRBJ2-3	CASSVGLAGGYSTDTQYF
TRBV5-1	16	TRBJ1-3	CASSFSGRGPGNTIYF
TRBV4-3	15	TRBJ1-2	CASSQDNPEYYGYTF
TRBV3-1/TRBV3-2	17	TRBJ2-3	CASSQYRLAGHTDTQYF
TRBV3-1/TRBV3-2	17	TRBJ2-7	CASSLSPVGGNRDEQYF
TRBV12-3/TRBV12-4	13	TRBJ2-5	CASSGTGLRTQYF